What follows is one T cell receptor beta chain and its context. The germline V gene has CDR1 SGHTA and CDR2 FQGTGA. V gave up 7 bases and J gave up 14 bases, with 21 bases separating them. This CDR3 has 13 amino acids. The data are from a study of T cell changes during pregnancy in multiple sclerosis. The assay was immunoSEQ multiplex PCR, and TCRdb's table has in-frame clones only and misses some. The table includes 55,000 to 75,000 clones, under 95% detected once. This receptor was identified in a female donor in good health, enrolled as a control in a pregnancy study. The sequencing here drew on peripheral blood, taken in the third trimester of pregnancy. The rearrangement uses TRBV7-3 and TRBJ2-1; D possibly corresponds to TRBD1 (7 bases). Here the CDR3 DNA reads TGTGCCAGCACCCCGGGAGACAGGGCCCCGGAGTTCTTC. Translated: CASTPGDRAPEFF.